This TCR beta chain emerged from a study of response to subunit inactivated influenza vaccine. The CDR3 loop spans 13 amino acids. Germline CDR1 DFQATT, CDR2 SNEGSKA (reference sequence). V lost 5 bases, J lost 4 bases, and 14 bases lay in between. TCRdb processed the RT-PCR reads anew with MiXCR; each CDR3 protein has one entry. Of 500,000 or so distinct CDR3 sequences listed, 9.5% to 13% are singletons. Only a few counts were recorded for this clonotype. This chain joins TRBV20-1 and TRBJ1-2; possibly TRBD1 for D (5 bases). The input for sequencing was PBMCs from blood, taken roughly 47 days after vaccination. This clonotype originated in a man in his fifties or sixties who received an inactivated influenza vaccine. The CDR3 nucleotides are TGCAGTGCTGGGTGGACACCTCCCTATGGCTACACCTTC. Its translation: CSAGWTPPYGYTF.